This entry features one TCR beta chain sequence. The sample comes from a study of blood T cell repertoires in COVID-19. The wider study: Acute and convalescent COVID-19 samples came from the United States, Italy and Spain.

Study processing details: For nucleated cells, counts were estimated from reference gene primer amplification. Sequencing used immunoSEQ multiplex PCR; TCRdb keeps in-frame clones, though not all of them. That table furnishes V, J and clone size, whereas the DNA furnished D and trimming. The sample has about 68,000 clones, 86% seen once. Germline CDR1 MGHDK, CDR2 SYGVNS. V was pared by 4 bases and J by 5 bases, with 5 bases of the junction left unmatched. The length of the CDR3 is 14 residues. The sequencing input was peripheral blood. The V and J genes are TRBV25-1 and TRBJ2-5; 9 bases fit TRBD2. The source is a man over 45 with acute or convalescent COVID-19. In nucleotides, the CDR3 is TGTGCCAGCAGTGTGGCGGGGGGGCTTGAGACCCAGTACTTC. Amino acid sequence: CASSVAGGLETQYF.